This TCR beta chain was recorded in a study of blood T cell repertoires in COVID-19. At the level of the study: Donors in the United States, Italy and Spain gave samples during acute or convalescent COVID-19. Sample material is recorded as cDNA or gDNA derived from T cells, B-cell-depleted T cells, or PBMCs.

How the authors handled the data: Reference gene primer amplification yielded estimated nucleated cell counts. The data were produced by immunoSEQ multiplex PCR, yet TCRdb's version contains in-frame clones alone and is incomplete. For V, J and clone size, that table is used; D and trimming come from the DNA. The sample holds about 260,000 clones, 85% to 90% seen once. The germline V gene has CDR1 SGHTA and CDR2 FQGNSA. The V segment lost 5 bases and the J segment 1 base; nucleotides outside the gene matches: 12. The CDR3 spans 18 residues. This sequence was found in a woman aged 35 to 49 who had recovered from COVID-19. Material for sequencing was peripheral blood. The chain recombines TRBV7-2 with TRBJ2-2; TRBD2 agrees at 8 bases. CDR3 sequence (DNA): TGTGCCAGCAGCCCCCGAAGCGGGGGCCTATTGAACACCGGGGAGCTGTTTTTT. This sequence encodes CASSPRSGGLLNTGELFF.